Shown below are 15 T cell receptor beta chains from a single sample sequenced in a study of cytomegalovirus exposure and HLA in healthy donors. A multiplex PCR was run with 60 Vbeta primers and 13 Jbeta primers. Generated by immunoSEQ multiplex PCR, the TCRdb table keeps only in-frame clones and is missing some. The sample yields 100,000 to 150,000 clones, approximately 60% seen once. Sequenced: PBMCs. Receptor source: a woman in her thirties or forties in good health and CMV-seronegative.

The CDR3 sequence: CASSPDTLNYGYTF. The DNA of the CDR3 is TGTGCCAGCAGTCCCGACACGCTTAACTATGGCTACACCTTC. The V gene is TRBV7-9, the J gene TRBJ1-2; no firm D call. Trimming removed 6 bases from V and 1 base from J, with 12 bases in between. Germline V gene sequence: CDR1 SEHNR, CDR2 FQNEAQ (reference sequence). The CDR3 has 14 amino acids.

In its sample, this clone was seen once. The chain recombines TRBV7-2 with TRBJ1-2, with D unclear. Germline V CDR1 and CDR2: SGHTA, FQGNSA. Trimming cost V 0 bases and J 0 bases, with 11 bases left between them. This CDR3 spans 16 amino acids. The CDR3 DNA reads as TGTGCCAGCAGCTTAGCCGTCGGGAGGGCTAACTATGGCTACACCTTC. This sequence encodes CASSLAVGRANYGYTF.

The chain is built from TRBV30 and TRBJ1-2; TRBD1 aligns across 11 bases. J was trimmed by 4 bases and V by 5 bases; bases with no gene match: 12. Germline CDR1 GTSNPN, CDR2 SVGIG (reference sequence). CDR3 length: 16 residues. In DNA form, the CDR3 reads TGTGCCTGGCAGCTTCGGACAGGGGGCTTCATCTATGGCTACACCTTC. It encodes CAWQLRTGGFIYGYTF.

This rearrangement joins TRBV4-1 to TRBJ1-1; unclear D gene. The V gene lost 1 base and the J gene lost 4 bases, with 7 bases spanning the gap. Germline V CDR1 and CDR2: MGHRA, YSYEKL. The CDR3 is 13 amino acids. CDR3 in DNA: TGCGCCAGCAGCCAAGTGTCCGGCACTGAAGCTTTCTTT. This translates into CASSQVSGTEAFF.

The rearrangement links TRBV9 to TRBJ2-2; a weak D match, TRBD2 (6 bases). The CDR3 runs 16 residues. The V and J ends lost 4 bases and 4 bases respectively, with 17 bases between them. Germline CDR1 SGDLS, CDR2 YYNGEE. CDR3 bases: TGTGCCAGCAGCCCGGGCGGGACTTTCTCCACCGGGGAGCTGTTTTTT. The encoded protein is CASSPGGTFSTGELFF.

The rearrangement joins TRBV7-2 to TRBJ2-3, with D perhaps TRBD2 (5 bases). Germline CDR1 reads SGHTA; CDR2 reads FQGNSA. Trimming took 5 bases from V and 1 from J, leaving 13 bases between them. This CDR3 region has 15 residues. This chain's CDR3 is CASSPLRAGTDTQYF. DNA of the CDR3: TGTGCCAGCAGCCCCCTTAGAGCGGGCACAGATACGCAGTATTTT.

V gene TRBV6-5 combines with J gene TRBJ1-2, with D perhaps matching TRBD1 (5 bases). Trimming shortened V by 0 bases and J by 6 bases, and 11 bases separated the two germline ends. Germline lookup yields CDR1 MNHEY and CDR2 SVGAGI. The CDR3 sequence is 14 residues long. The CDR3 sequence: CASSYSQGKDGYTF. The CDR3 DNA follows: TGTGCCAGCAGTTACTCGCAGGGAAAGGATGGCTACACCTTC.

The chain links TRBV19 to TRBJ1-1; TRBD1 matches at 7 bases. With V trimmed by 10 bases and J by 5 bases, 4 bases remained unmatched. Per the germline V gene, CDR1 is LNHDA and CDR2 is SQIVND (reference sequence). This CDR3 is 11 amino acids long. CDR3 sequence: CATQGGTEAFF. CDR3 coding DNA: TGTGCCACCCAGGGGGGAACTGAAGCTTTCTTT.

This clone was counted only a few times. V gene TRBV5-6 combines with J gene TRBJ1-1; D possibly corresponds to TRBD1 (5 bases). The CDR3 covers 15 residues. V was cut by 2 bases and J by 1 base, with 12 bases left in between. The germline V gene encodes CDR1 SGHDT and CDR2 YYEEEE. Here the CDR3 reads CASSFVDSQNTEAFF. Here the CDR3 DNA reads TGTGCCAGCAGCTTCGTTGACAGCCAGAACACTGAAGCTTTCTTT.

The chain recombines TRBV7-7 with TRBJ2-7; 9 bases match TRBD1. Germline V gene sequence: CDR1 SSHAT, CDR2 FNYEAQ (reference sequence). The CDR3 totals 14 residues. Trimming took 5 bases from V and 2 from J; bases not matched to a gene: 4. In DNA form, the CDR3 reads TGTGCCAGCAGCCCCGACAGGGGGGCCTACGAGCAGTACTTC. This translates into CASSPDRGAYEQYF. Using reference TRBV7-7 and TRBJ2-7 for the parts outside the CDR3, the full variable domain is GAGVSQSPRYKVTKRGQDVTLRCDPISSHATLYWYQQALGQGPEFLTYFNYEAQPDKSGLPSDRFSAERPEGSISTLTIQRTEQRDSAMYRCASSPDRGAYEQYFGPGTRLTVT.

The chain is built from TRBV11-2 and TRBJ2-4, with D possibly matching TRBD1 (6 bases). Germline-derived CDR1 and CDR2 are SGHAT and FQNNGV. Deletions cut 0 bases from V and 12 bases from J, with 9 bases between. This CDR3 has 12 residues. The CDR3 region has the DNA TGTGCCAGCAGCTTAGAGGGGGCATCTCAGTACTTC. Protein: CASSLEGASQYF.

The CDR3, as DNA: TGTGCCAGTAGTATGACAGCGAGAACTATTAATACGCAGTATTTT. Encoded protein: CASSMTARTINTQYF. V is TRBV19 and J is TRBJ2-3; D may be TRBD1 (5 bases). The V end was cut by 3 bases, the J end by 7 bases, with 17 bases between. CDR3 length: 15 residues. Germline V gene lookup returns CDR1 LNHDA and CDR2 SQIVND (reference sequence). The full variable domain, completed using reference TRBV19 and TRBJ2-3, is DGGITQSPKYLFRKEGQNVTLSCEQNLNHDAMYWYRQDPGQGLRLIYYSQIVNDFQKGDIAEGYSVSREKKESFPLTVTSAQKNPTAFYLCASSMTARTINTQYFGPGTRLTVL.

This chain uses TRBV7-2 with TRBJ1-2; D might be TRBD1 (6 bases). The CDR3 sequence is 13 residues long. Germline loops: CDR1 SGHTA, CDR2 FQGNSA. V lost 4 bases to trimming and J lost 7 bases, with 13 bases between them. Here the CDR3 reads CASSSPTGAGYTF. As DNA, the CDR3 is TGTGCCAGCAGCTCCCCGACAGGAGCTGGCTACACCTTC.

The rearrangement links TRBV6-6 to TRBJ2-1, with D perhaps matching TRBD2 (5 bases). Germline CDR1 and CDR2: MNHNY and SVGAGI (reference sequence). V lost 6 bases and J lost 2, with 11 bases in between. There are 14 residues in the CDR3. The CDR3: CASRASNAYNEQFF. CDR3 DNA: TGTGCCAGCAGGGCTAGCAACGCCTACAATGAGCAGTTCTTC.

The chain joins TRBV5-1 to TRBJ2-7; 8 bases match TRBD1. The CDR3 is made up of 16 amino acids. Losses at the gene ends were 1 base for V and 1 base for J; bases not matched to a gene: 7. Germline CDR1 is SGHRS and CDR2 is YFSETQ. The CDR3 spells CASSLPRQGLSYEQYF. In nucleotides, the CDR3 is TGCGCCAGCAGCTTGCCGAGACAGGGGTTATCCTACGAGCAGTACTTC.